The TCR beta chain under discussion was sequenced for a study of cytomegalovirus exposure and HLA in healthy donors. Primers included in the PCR were 60 Vbeta and 13 Jbeta primers. Study processing details: In a later analysis, of approximately 81 million unique beta chains, about 12 million appeared in at least two donors. Libraries were prepared by immunoSEQ multiplex PCR; TCRdb keeps only in-frame clonotypes and omits some of them. D and trimming were read from the DNA, whereas the V and J calls and clone size are those reported in that table. In all, the sample yields fewer than 70,000 clones. The CDR3 is 13 amino acids. Between the trimmed V and J ends, which lost 4 bases and 5 bases, there was a span of 12 bases. Germline V gives CDR1 SGDLS, CDR2 YYNGEE. Notes on the study in general: 150 or so TCR beta chains were listed as cytomegalovirus-associated.

About this clone: Antigen unknown.

This chain links TRBV9 with TRBJ2-5; D might be TRBD2 (5 bases). Material: PBMCs. This TCR was recovered from a man aged 25 to 40 in good health and CMV-seropositive. The CDR3 sequence is CASSPLGVETQYF. Written as DNA, the CDR3 is TGTGCCAGCAGCCCCCTCGGGGTTGAGACCCAGTACTTC.